This T cell receptor (beta chain) is drawn from a study of CD8+CD57+ T cells in acquired aplastic anemia. For the study at large: When averaged, DNA from sorted CD4+ and CD8+ cells came to 2.5 to 3.5 ug. Broader study findings: Patients and controls shared twenty-nine CD8+ CDR3 sequences. Patient and control CD8+ Simpson's diversity was not significantly different.

Worth noting for this clonotype: Antigen: not known.

Genomic DNA constituted the template upon which TCR beta VDJ and CDR3 profiling was performed. TCRdb reprocessed the reads with MiXCR, giving one entry per CDR3 protein. The repertoire holds around 130,000 distinct CDR3 sequences, with approximately 61% as singletons. Germline assignment: CDR1 SQVTM and CDR2 ANQGSEA. Trimming removed 4 bases at V and 2 bases at J, with 8 bases between. This CDR3 has 12 residues. Patients selected for sequencing had displayed CD8+CD57+ cell expansion by flow cytometry. The patients all had a severe acquired aplastic anemia diagnosis. The sample was sorted CD4+, CD8+, or CD8+CD57+ T cells (not recorded which) from PBMCs. This TCR was recovered from a human donor with aplastic anemia. V is TRBV29-1 and J is TRBJ1-1; tentative D call: TRBD1 (5 bases). The CDR3 coding sequence is TGCAGCGTTGTGGGGGACAACACTGAAGCTTTCTTT. The encoded protein is CSVVGDNTEAFF. Full variable domain (missing parts from reference TRBV29-1 and TRBJ1-1): SAVISQKPSRDICQRGTSLTIQCQVDSQVTMMFWYRQQPGQSLTLIATANQGSEATYESGFVIDKFPISRPNLTFSTLTVSNMSPEDSSIYLCSVVGDNTEAFFGQGTRLTVV.